This T cell receptor (beta chain) was identified in a study of blood T cell repertoires in COVID-19. Study background: Whether acute or convalescent, the COVID-19 samples came from the United States, Italy and Spain. In each case, the material was cDNA or gDNA derived from T cells, B-cell-depleted T cells, or PBMCs.

Seattle's cohort entered during active infection and was followed longitudinally. This clone showed up just a few times. The same CDR3 also results from other DNA sequences found in this sample. As handled by the study authors: The assay estimated nucleated cells by amplifying reference gene primers. Repertoires were generated with immunoSEQ multiplex PCR, while TCRdb's copy carries only in-frame clones and drops some. D and trimming come from the DNA, and the V and J calls and clone size come from that table. The sample yields about 170,000 clones, approximately 85% seen once. V lost 2 bases and J 3 bases, leaving 5 bases between the germline ends. The CDR3 sequence is 13 residues long. The germline V gene encodes CDR1 SGHTA and CDR2 FQGTGA.

The chain joins TRBV7-3 to TRBJ2-1, with D possibly TRBD2 on 5 matching bases. The source of this sequence is a woman older than 75 with COVID-19, enrolled during active disease. The sequencing sample was made of peripheral blood. The CDR3 sequence: CASSLGLYNEQFF. In nucleotides, the CDR3 is TGTGCCAGCAGCTTAGGACTCTACAATGAGCAGTTCTTC.